This T cell receptor (beta chain) was recorded in a study of type 1 and type 2 diabetes patients. Study-wide context: CD4+ or CD8+ T cells were positively selected from PBMCs with microbeads.

Whole-study results and caveats: Both CD4+ and CD8+ type 2 diabetes repertoires showed significantly higher diversity than type 1.

Note on this clonotype: The antigen remains undetermined.

Roughly 9.5 milliliters of peripheral blood were collected from each participant. The PCR template was genomic DNA. Multiplex PCR with 30 forward and 13 reverse primers amplified the TCR beta CDR3. TCRdb reprocessed the multiplex PCR reads via MiXCR and lists one record per CDR3 protein. The sample lists 270,000 or so distinct CDR3 sequences; more than 45% were seen once. The material sequenced was peripheral blood mononuclear cells (PBMCs). The TCR comes from a man between 18 and 35 years old with type 2 diabetes.

DNA for the CDR3: TGTGCCAGCAGTCCCCAGGACGGATTATCCCTGACCCTCACCTTC. Protein sequence: CASSPQDGLSLTLTF. The V call is TRBV12-3 or TRBV12-4, the J call TRBJ1-2; D not certain. The CDR3 runs to 15 residues. V lost 5 bases and J lost 13, with 26 bases in between.